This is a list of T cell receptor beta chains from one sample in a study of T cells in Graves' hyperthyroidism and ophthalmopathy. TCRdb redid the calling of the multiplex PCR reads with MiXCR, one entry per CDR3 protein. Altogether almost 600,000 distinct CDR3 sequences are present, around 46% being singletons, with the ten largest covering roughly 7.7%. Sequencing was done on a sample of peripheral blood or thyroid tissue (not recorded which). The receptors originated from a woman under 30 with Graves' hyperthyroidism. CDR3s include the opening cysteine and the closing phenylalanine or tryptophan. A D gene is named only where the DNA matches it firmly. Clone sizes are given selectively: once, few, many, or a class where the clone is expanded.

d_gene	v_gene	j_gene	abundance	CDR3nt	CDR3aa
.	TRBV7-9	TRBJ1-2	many	TGTGCCAGCAGCTTCGACGGGGGGTATGGCTACACCTTC	CASSFDGGYGYTF
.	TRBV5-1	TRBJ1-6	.	TGCGCCAGCAGCTTGGAACCCCTCCACTTT	CASSLEPLHF
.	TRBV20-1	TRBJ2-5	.	TGCAGTGCTGGTTCCGGGGAGACCCAGTACTTC	CSAGSGETQYF
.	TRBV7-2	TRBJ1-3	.	.	CASPTVAGNTIYF
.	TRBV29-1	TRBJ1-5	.	TGCAGTTCCGGAGGGGGGAGGCAGCCCCAGCATTTT	CSSGGGRQPQHF
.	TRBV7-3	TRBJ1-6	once	TGTGCCAGCAGCTTACTTGCCCATAATTCACCCCTCCACTTT	CASSLLAHNSPLHF
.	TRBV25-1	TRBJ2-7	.	TGTGCCAGCTGGGAACGTCGTGGATACGAGCAGTACTTC	CASWERRGYEQYF
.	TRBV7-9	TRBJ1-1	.	TGTGCCAGCAGGTCGGGACTCTCGAACACTGAAGCTTTCTTT	CASRSGLSNTEAFF
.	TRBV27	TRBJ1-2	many	TGTGCCAGCAGTTATACAGGATCCCCTGGCTACACCTTC	CASSYTGSPGYTF
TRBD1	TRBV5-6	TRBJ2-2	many	TGTGCCAGCAGCACAGGGGCCGGGGAGCTGTTTTTT	CASSTGAGELFF
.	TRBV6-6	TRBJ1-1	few	TGTGCCAGCAGGACCCACAGGGAGAACACTGAAGCTTTCTTT	CASRTHRENTEAFF